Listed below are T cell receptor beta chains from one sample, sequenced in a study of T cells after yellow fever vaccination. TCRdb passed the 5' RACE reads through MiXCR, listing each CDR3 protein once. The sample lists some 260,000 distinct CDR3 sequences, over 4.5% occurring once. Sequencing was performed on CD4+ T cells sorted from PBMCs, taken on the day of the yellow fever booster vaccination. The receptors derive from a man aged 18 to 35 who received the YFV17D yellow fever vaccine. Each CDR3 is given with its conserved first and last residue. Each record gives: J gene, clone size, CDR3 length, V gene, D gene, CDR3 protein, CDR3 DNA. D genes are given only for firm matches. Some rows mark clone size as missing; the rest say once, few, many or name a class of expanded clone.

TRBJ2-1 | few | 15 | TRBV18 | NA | CASSPLVSGANEQFF | TGTGCCAGCTCACCGCTGGTTTCGGGGGCCAATGAGCAGTTCTTC
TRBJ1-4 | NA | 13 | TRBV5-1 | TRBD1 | CASTTGEGEKLFF | TGCGCCAGCACGACAGGGGAGGGTGAAAAACTGTTTTTT
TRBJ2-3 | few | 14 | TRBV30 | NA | CAWSVSDGTDTQYF | TGTGCCTGGAGTGTATCGGATGGTACAGATACGCAGTATTTT
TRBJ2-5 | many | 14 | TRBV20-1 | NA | CSARDGDYQETQYF | TGCAGTGCTAGAGATGGGGACTACCAAGAGACCCAGTACTTC
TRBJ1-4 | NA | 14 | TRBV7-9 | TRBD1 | CASRGTGDGEKLFF | TGTGCCAGCAGGGGGACAGGGGACGGGGAAAAACTGTTTTTT
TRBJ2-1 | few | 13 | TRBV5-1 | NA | CASSSNVAQPQFF | TGCGCCAGCAGCTCGAACGTCGCCCAGCCGCAGTTCTTC
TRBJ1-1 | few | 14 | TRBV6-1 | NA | CASSEAGANTEAFF | TGTGCCAGCAGTGAAGCAGGGGCTAACACTGAAGCTTTCTTT
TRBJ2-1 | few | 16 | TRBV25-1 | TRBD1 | CASSDPGTGGNNEQFF | TGTGCCAGCAGTGATCCCGGGACAGGGGGTAACAATGAGCAGTTCTTC
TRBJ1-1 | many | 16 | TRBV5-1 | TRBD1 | CASSLVQGRLNTEAFF | TGCGCCAGCAGCTTGGTACAGGGGCGTTTGAACACTGAAGCTTTCTTT
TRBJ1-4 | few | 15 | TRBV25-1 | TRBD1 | CASSGTGGREEKLFF | TGTGCCAGCAGTGGTACAGGGGGAAGGGAGGAAAAACTGTTTTTT
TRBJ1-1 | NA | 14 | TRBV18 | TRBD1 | CASFRTGENTEAFF | TGTGCCAGCTTTAGGACAGGGGAGAACACTGAAGCTTTCTTT
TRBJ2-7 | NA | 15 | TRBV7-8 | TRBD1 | CASSSSRGMFGEQYF | TGTGCCAGCAGCTCAAGCAGGGGGATGTTTGGCGAGCAGTACTTC
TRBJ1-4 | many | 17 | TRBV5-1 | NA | CASSPDFQGATNEKLFF | TGCGCCAGCAGCCCGGACTTCCAGGGAGCAACTAATGAAAAACTGTTTTTT
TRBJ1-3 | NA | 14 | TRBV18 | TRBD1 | CASSSGGSGNTIYF | TGTGCCAGCTCGTCAGGGGGCTCTGGAAACACCATATATTTT
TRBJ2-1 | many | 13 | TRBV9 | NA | CASSLREYNEQFF | TGTGCCAGCAGCCTCAGGGAGTACAATGAGCAGTTCTTC
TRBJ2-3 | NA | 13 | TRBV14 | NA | CASRQTSTDTQYF | TGTGCCAGCAGGCAGACAAGCACAGATACGCAGTATTTT
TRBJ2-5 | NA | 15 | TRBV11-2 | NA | CASSRQGLYLETQYF | TGTGCCAGCAGCCGCCAGGGTCTATATCTGGAGACCCAGTACTTC
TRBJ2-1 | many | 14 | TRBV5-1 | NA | CASKDTSSYNEQFF | TGCGCCAGCAAGGACACGAGCTCCTACAATGAGCAGTTCTTC
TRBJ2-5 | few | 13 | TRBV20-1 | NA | CSTNTGARETQYF | TGCAGTACCAACACGGGGGCCCGAGAGACCCAGTACTTC
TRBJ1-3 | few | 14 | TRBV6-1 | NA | CASSDQTGGNTIYF | TGTGCCAGCAGCGACCAGACGGGAGGAAACACCATATATTTT
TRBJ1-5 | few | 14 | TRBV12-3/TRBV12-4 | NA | CASSLRGAQQPQHF | TGTGCCAGCAGCCTTCGGGGGGCACAACAGCCCCAGCATTTT
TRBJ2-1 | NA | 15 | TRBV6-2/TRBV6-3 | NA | CASSYEGGGGNEQFF | TGTGCCAGCAGTTACGAAGGGGGTGGAGGCAATGAGCAGTTCTTC